This TCR beta chain was obtained from a study of T cell responses to AZD1222 COVID-19 vaccine. Findings of the study overall: Nearly half of the spike-specific TCRs reportedly recognize variant regions that carry no mutations. Regions 160-218 and 743-854 held dominance among vaccine-associated CD4 TCRs, which spanned spike. White British donors predominated, females outnumbered males, and clonal diversity was possibly underestimated.

The table came from immunoSEQ multiplex PCR; TCRdb's copy has only in-frame clones and leaves some out. The data show 90,000 to 120,000 clones, under 95% seen once. Comment on this clone: Its target is not known.

The material was peripheral blood, obtained on day 0 of AZD1222 vaccination. This sequence was found in an adult in good health.

The CDR3 spells CASSLVDRNPYGYTF. The CDR3 DNA is TGTGCCAGCAGCTTGGTGGACAGAAACCCTTATGGCTACACCTTC. This sequence joins TRBV5-6 and TRBJ1-2; weak D call: TRBD1 (6 bases). V gave up 0 bases and J gave up 5 bases, with 14 bases separating them. Germline CDR1 reads SGHDT; CDR2 reads YYEEEE. The CDR3 runs 15 residues. Full variable domain (missing parts from reference TRBV5-6 and TRBJ1-2): DAGVTQSPTHLIKTRGQQVTLRCSPKSGHDTVSWYQQALGQGPQFIFQYYEEEERQRGNFPDRFSGHQFPNYSSELNVNALLLGDSALYLCASSLVDRNPYGYTFGSGTRLTVV.